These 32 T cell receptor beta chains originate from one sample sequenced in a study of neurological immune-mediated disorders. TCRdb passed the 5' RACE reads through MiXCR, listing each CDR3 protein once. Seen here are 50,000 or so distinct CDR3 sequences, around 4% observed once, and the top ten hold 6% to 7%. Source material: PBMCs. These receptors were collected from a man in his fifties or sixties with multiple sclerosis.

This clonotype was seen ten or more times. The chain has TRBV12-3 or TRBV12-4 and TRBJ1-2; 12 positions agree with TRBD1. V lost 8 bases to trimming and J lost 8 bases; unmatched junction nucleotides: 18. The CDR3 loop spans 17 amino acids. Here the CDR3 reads CASPRGRDRGRKAGYTF. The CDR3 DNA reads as TGTGCCAGCCCAAGGGGACGGGACAGGGGGCGAAAGGCGGGCTACACCTTC.

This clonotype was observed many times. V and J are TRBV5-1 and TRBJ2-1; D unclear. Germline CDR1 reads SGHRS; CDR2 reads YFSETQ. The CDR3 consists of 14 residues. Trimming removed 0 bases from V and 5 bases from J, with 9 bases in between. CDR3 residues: CASSLGLGNNEQFF. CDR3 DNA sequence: TGCGCCAGCAGCTTGGGCCTAGGTAACAATGAGCAGTTCTTC.

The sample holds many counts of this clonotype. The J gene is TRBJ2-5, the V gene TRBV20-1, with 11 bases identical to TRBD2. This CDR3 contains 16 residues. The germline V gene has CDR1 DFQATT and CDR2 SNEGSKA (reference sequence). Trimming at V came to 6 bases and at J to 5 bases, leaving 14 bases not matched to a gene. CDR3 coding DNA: TGCAGTGCCGATATTATAGCGGGAGGGCCATTGGAGACCCAGTACTTC. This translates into CSADIIAGGPLETQYF.

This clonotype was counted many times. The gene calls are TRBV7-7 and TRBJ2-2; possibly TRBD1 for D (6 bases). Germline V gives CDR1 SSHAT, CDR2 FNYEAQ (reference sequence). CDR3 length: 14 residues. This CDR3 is CPGDGQSNTGELFF. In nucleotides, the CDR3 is TGTCCCGGCGATGGACAGAGTAACACCGGGGAGCTGTTTTTT.

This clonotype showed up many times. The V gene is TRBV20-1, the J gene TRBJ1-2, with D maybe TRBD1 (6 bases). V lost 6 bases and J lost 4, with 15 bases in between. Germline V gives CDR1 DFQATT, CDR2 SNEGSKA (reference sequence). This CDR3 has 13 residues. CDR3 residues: CSAYYRERYGYTF. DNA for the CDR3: TGCAGTGCATATTACAGGGAGCGCTATGGCTACACCTTC.

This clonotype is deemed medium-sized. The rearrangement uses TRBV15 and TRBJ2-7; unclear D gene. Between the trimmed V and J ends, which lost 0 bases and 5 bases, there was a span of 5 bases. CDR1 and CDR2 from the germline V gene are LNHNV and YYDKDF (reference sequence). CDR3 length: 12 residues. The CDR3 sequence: CATSRDEDEQYF. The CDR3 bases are TGTGCCACCAGCAGAGATGAGGACGAGCAGTACTTC.

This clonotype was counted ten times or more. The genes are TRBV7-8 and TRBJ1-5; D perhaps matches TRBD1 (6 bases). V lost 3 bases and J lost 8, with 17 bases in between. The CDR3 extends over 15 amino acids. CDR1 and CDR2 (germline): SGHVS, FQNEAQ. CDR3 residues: CASSFQTGRREPQHF. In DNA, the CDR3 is TGTGCCAGCAGCTTTCAGACAGGACGGAGGGAGCCCCAGCATTTT.

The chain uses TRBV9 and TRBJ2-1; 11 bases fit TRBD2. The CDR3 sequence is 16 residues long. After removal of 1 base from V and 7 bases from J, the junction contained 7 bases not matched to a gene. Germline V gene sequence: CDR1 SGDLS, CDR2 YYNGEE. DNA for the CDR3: TGTGCCAGCAGCGTATACATAGCGGGGGGGCGTAATGAGCAGTTCTTC. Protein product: CASSVYIAGGRNEQFF.

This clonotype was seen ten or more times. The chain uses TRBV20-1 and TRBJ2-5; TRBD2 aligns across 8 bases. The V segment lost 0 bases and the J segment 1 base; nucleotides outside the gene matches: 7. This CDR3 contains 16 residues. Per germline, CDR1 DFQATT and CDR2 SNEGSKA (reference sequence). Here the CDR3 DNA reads TGCAGTGCTAGAGAAGTGTCTCGGGAGGGCCAAGAGACCCAGTACTTC. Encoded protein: CSAREVSREGQETQYF.

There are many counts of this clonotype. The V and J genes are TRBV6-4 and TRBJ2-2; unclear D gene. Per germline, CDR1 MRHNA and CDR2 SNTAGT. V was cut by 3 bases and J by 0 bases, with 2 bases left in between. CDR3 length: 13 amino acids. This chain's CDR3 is CASSEANTGELFF. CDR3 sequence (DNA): TGTGCCAGCAGTGAAGCGAACACCGGGGAGCTGTTTTTT.

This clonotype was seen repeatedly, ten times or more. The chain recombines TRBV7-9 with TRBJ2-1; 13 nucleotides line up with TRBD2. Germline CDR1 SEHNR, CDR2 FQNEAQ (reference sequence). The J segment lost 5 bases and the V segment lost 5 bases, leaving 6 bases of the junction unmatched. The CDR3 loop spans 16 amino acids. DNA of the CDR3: TGTGCCAGCAGCCGCGCGACTAGCGGGGGGCACAATGAGCAGTTCTTC. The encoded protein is CASSRATSGGHNEQFF.

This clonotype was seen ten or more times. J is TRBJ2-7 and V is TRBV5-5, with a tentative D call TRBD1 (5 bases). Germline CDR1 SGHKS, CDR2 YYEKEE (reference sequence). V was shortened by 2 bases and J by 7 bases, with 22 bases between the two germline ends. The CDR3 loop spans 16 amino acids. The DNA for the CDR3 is TGTGCCAGCAGCTTAAGTCAGGGCACCGCTATGTGGGAGCAGTACTTC. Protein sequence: CASSLSQGTAMWEQYF.

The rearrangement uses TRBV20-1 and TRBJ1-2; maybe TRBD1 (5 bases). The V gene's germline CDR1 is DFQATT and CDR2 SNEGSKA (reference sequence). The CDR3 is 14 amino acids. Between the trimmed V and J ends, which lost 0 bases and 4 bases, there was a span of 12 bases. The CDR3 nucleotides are TGCAGTGCTAGAGATTCCCTGACAGTCTATGGCTACACCTTC. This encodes CSARDSLTVYGYTF.

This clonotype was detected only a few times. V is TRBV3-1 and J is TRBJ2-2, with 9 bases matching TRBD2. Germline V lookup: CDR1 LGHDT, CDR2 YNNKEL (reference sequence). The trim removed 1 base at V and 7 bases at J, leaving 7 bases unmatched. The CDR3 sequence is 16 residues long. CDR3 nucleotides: TGTGCCAGCAGCCAAGTAGCGGGGGCGAAGAGCGGGGAGCTGTTTTTT. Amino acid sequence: CASSQVAGAKSGELFF.

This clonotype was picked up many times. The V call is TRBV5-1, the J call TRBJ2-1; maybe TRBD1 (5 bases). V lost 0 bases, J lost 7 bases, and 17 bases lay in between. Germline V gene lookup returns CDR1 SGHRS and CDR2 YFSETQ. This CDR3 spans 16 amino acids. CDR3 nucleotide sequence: TGCGCCAGCAGCTTGGGCGGTAGGACACTCGGTAATGAGCAGTTCTTC. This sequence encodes CASSLGGRTLGNEQFF.

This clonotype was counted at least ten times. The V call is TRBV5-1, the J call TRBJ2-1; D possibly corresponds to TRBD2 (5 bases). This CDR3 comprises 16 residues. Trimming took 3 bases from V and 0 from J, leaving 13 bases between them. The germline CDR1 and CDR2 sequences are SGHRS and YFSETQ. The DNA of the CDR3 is TGCGCCAGCAGCTACCTCGGTGGGAGCTCCTACAATGAGCAGTTCTTC. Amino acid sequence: CASSYLGGSSYNEQFF.

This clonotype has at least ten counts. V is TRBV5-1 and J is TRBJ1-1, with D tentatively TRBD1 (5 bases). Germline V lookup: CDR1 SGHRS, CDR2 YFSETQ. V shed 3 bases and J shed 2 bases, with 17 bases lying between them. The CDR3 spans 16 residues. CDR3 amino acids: CASSSRSGGTNTEAFF. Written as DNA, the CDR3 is TGCGCCAGCAGCTCTCGATCGGGAGGGACTAACACTGAAGCTTTCTTT. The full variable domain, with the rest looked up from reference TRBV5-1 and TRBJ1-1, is KAGVTQTPRYLIKTRGQQVTLSCSPISGHRSVSWYQQTPGQGLQFLFEYFSETQRNKGNFPGRFSGRQFSNSRSEMNVSTLELGDSALYLCASSSRSGGTNTEAFFGQGTRLTVV.

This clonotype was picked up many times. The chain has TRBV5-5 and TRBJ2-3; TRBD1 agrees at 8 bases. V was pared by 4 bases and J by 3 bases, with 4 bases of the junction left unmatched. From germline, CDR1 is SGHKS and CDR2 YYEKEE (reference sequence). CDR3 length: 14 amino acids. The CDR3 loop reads CASSTGGLTDTQYF. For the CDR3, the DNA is TGTGCCAGCAGCACAGGGGGTTTAACAGATACGCAGTATTTT.

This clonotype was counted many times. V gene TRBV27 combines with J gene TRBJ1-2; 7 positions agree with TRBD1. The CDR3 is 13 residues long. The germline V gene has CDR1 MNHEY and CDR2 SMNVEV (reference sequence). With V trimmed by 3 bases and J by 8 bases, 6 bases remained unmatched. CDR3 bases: TGTGCCAGCAGTTTGGGAGGGGGCGGGGGCTACACCTTC. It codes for CASSLGGGGGYTF.

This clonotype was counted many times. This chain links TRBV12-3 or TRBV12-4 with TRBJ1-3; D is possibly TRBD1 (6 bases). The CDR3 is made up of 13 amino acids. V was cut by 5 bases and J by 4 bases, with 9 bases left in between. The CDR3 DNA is TGTGCCAGCAGTCCCGGACAGGGAAACACCATATATTTT. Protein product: CASSPGQGNTIYF.

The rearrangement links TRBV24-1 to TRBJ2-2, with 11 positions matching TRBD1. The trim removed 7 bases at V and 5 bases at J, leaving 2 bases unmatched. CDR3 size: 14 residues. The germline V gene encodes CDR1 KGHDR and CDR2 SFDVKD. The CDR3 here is CATRGQGDTGELFF. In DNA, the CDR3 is TGTGCCACCAGGGGACAGGGGGATACCGGGGAGCTGTTTTTT.

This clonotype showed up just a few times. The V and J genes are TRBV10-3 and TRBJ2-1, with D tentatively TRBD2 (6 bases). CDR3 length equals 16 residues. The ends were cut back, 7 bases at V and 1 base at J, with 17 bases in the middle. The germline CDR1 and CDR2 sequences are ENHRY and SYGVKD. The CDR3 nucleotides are TGTGCCATCAAAGAAAAGGCGGGAAGATCCTACAATGAGCAGTTCTTC. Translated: CAIKEKAGRSYNEQFF.

This CDR3 is CASSSDRTRTKAFF. CDR3 DNA: TGTGCCAGCAGCTCGGACAGGACTAGAACTAAAGCTTTCTTT. The chain has TRBV7-9 and TRBJ1-1, with 7 bases aligning to TRBD1. The J segment lost 9 bases and the V segment lost 4 bases, leaving 11 bases of the junction unmatched. Germline V gene data show CDR1 as SEHNR and CDR2 as FQNEAQ (reference sequence). The CDR3 consists of 14 residues.

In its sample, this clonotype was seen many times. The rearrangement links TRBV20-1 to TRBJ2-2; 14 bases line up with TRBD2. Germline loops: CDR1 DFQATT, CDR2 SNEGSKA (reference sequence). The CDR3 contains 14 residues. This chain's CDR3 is CSGRTSGRSEELFF. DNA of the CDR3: TGCAGCGGACGGACTAGCGGGAGGTCGGAGGAGCTGTTTTTT.

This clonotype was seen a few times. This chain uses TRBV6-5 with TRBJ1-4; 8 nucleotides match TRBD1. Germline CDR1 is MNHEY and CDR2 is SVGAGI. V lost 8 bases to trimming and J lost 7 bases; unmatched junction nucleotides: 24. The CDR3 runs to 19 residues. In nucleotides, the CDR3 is TGTGCCAGCGGTCGAACCCTAGGTCGGGCTGGGACAGGTTCTGAAAAACTGTTTTTT. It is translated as CASGRTLGRAGTGSEKLFF.

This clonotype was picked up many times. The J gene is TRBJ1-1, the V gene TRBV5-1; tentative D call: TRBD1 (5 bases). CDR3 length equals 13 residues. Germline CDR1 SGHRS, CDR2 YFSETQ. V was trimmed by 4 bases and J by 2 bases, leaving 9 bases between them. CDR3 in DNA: TGCGCCAGCAGCGATCAGGGAAACACTGAAGCTTTCTTT. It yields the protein CASSDQGNTEAFF.

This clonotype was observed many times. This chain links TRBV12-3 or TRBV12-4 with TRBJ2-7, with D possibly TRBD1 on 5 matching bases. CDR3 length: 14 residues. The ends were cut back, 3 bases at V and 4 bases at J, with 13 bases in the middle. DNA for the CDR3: TGTGCCAGCAGTTTGGCCAGGACAACTTACGAGCAGTACTTC. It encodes CASSLARTTYEQYF.

The CDR3 DNA sequence: TGCGCCAGCAGCTCAGGGGCTACCGGCACCGGGGAGCTGTTTTTT. Translated: CASSSGATGTGELFF. V gene TRBV10-1 combines with J gene TRBJ2-2, with D perhaps matching TRBD1 (6 bases). The CDR3 consists of 15 residues. Germline V gene data show CDR1 as WNHNN and CDR2 as SYGVQD (reference sequence). The V and J ends lost 6 bases and 4 bases respectively, with 15 bases between them.

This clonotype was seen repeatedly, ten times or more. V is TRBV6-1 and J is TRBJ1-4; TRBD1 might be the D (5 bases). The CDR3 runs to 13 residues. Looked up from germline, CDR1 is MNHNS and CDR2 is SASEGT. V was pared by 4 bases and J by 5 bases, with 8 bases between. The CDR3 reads CASSVGPNEKLFF. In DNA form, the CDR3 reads TGTGCCAGCAGTGTGGGACCCAATGAAAAACTGTTTTTT.

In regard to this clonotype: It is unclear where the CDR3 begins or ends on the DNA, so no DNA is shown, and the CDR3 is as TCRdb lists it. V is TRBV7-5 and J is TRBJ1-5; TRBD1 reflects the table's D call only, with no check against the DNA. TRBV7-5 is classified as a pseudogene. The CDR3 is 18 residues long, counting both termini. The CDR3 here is CISVPEAPDRGVNQPQHF.

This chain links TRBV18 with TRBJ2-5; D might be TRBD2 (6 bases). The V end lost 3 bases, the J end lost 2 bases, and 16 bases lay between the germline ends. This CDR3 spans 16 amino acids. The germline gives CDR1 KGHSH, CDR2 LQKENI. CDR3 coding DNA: TGTGCCAGCTCACCTCCCCAGTTCGCGGGGCAAGAGACCCAGTACTTC. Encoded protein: CASSPPQFAGQETQYF. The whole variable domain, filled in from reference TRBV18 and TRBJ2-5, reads NAGVMQNPRHLVRRRGQEARLRCSPMKGHSHVYWYRQLPEEGLKFMVYLQKENIIDESGMPKERFSAEFPKEGPSILRIQQVVRGDSAAYFCASSPPQFAGQETQYFGPGTRLLVL.

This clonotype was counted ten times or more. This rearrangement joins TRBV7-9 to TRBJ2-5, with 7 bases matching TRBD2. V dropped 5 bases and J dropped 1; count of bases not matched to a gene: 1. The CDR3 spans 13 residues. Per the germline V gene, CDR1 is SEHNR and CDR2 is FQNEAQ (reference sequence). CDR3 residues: CASSRLAQETQYF. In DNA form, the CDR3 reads TGTGCCAGCAGCCGACTAGCCCAAGAGACCCAGTACTTC.